A selection of T cell receptor beta chains follows, all from one sample in a study of T cell responses to AZD1222 COVID-19 vaccine. Assay: immunoSEQ multiplex PCR; the TCRdb copy retains only in-frame clones and omits some. Of approximately 88,000 clones in the sample, around nine tenths were seen once. The starting material was peripheral blood, obtained 28 days after the second AZD1222 dose. The receptors here all came from an adult who received the AZD1222 COVID-19 vaccine. The CDR3 runs from the conserved cysteine through the conserved F or W. Each record gives: J gene, V gene, D gene, CDR3 protein. A D gene is named only where the DNA matches it firmly.

j_call: TRBJ2-1
v_call: TRBV10-3
d_call: TRBD2
cdr3_aa: CAIRRTSDPNEQFF

j_call: TRBJ1-2
v_call: TRBV19
d_call: NA
cdr3_aa: CASSIGGENYGYTF

j_call: TRBJ1-2
v_call: TRBV20-1
d_call: TRBD1
cdr3_aa: CSASPPGQTNYGYTF

j_call: TRBJ1-2
v_call: TRBV5-4
d_call: TRBD1
cdr3_aa: CASAPGTVQTGGYGYTF

j_call: TRBJ1-1
v_call: TRBV6-1
d_call: NA
cdr3_aa: CASSEGVGWGTEAFF

j_call: TRBJ2-5
v_call: TRBV29-1
d_call: NA
cdr3_aa: CSVEVSETQYF

j_call: TRBJ2-6
v_call: TRBV7-3
d_call: NA
cdr3_aa: CASSSQGSGFSGANVLTF

j_call: TRBJ2-1
v_call: TRBV7-3
d_call: TRBD2
cdr3_aa: CASSLSSGGVVEQFF

j_call: TRBJ1-2
v_call: TRBV3-1/TRBV3-2
d_call: NA
cdr3_aa: CASSQDRGGNYGYTF

j_call: TRBJ1-1
v_call: TRBV3-1/TRBV3-2
d_call: NA
cdr3_aa: CASSPVGIAGGTEAFF

j_call: TRBJ1-1
v_call: TRBV6-5
d_call: NA
cdr3_aa: CAGLTRGRTEAFF

j_call: TRBJ1-1
v_call: TRBV6-1
d_call: NA
cdr3_aa: CASSEGVRGLNTEAFF

j_call: TRBJ2-5
v_call: TRBV5-6
d_call: NA
cdr3_aa: CASSLVGGETQYF

j_call: TRBJ1-6
v_call: TRBV6-1
d_call: TRBD1
cdr3_aa: CASSGGQYNSPLHF

j_call: TRBJ1-1
v_call: TRBV2
d_call: NA
cdr3_aa: CASRFSEAFF

j_call: TRBJ2-6
v_call: TRBV2
d_call: NA
cdr3_aa: CASFPSGAGANVLTF

j_call: TRBJ2-3
v_call: TRBV7-2
d_call: NA
cdr3_aa: CASSLMGPQYF

j_call: TRBJ1-4
v_call: TRBV4-1
d_call: TRBD1
cdr3_aa: CASSQDGTGGNEKLFF

j_call: TRBJ1-1
v_call: TRBV7-3
d_call: TRBD1
cdr3_aa: CASSQGALNTEAFF

j_call: TRBJ2-3
v_call: TRBV30
d_call: TRBD2
cdr3_aa: CAWRGVFNSGGRTDTQYF

j_call: TRBJ2-7
v_call: TRBV2
d_call: NA
cdr3_aa: CASTLRGTYEQYF

j_call: TRBJ2-3
v_call: TRBV7-6
d_call: NA
cdr3_aa: CASSLALGLDTQYF

j_call: TRBJ2-3
v_call: TRBV5-1
d_call: NA
cdr3_aa: CASSSPGALDTQYF

j_call: TRBJ1-1
v_call: TRBV11-2
d_call: NA
cdr3_aa: CASSLVSNLNTEAFF

j_call: TRBJ1-3
v_call: TRBV4-1
d_call: TRBD1
cdr3_aa: CASSQTTGGYSTIYF

j_call: TRBJ1-5
v_call: TRBV2
d_call: NA
cdr3_aa: CASSDWGSNQPQHF

j_call: TRBJ1-4
v_call: TRBV7-8
d_call: TRBD1
cdr3_aa: CASSLVGQGFEKLFF

j_call: TRBJ2-3
v_call: TRBV9
d_call: NA
cdr3_aa: CASSVGGLPGGDTQYF

j_call: TRBJ1-1
v_call: TRBV6-6
d_call: NA
cdr3_aa: CASSLPGERAFF

j_call: TRBJ2-3
v_call: TRBV30
d_call: NA
cdr3_aa: CAWSRVADTQYF

j_call: TRBJ2-7
v_call: TRBV10-2
d_call: NA
cdr3_aa: CASSTTGSYEQYF

j_call: TRBJ2-3
v_call: TRBV18
d_call: TRBD2
cdr3_aa: CASSRGAADTQYF

j_call: TRBJ2-3
v_call: TRBV11-2
d_call: TRBD2
cdr3_aa: CASRPLAGGRDTQYF

j_call: TRBJ1-2
v_call: TRBV7-2
d_call: NA
cdr3_aa: CASSTLPGTTGYGYTF